Presented here are 30 T cell receptor beta chains from one specimen sequenced in a study of blood T cell repertoires in COVID-19. Produced via immunoSEQ multiplex PCR; TCRdb's table is partial and in-frame only. The sample records about 91,000 clones, 70% to 90% being singletons. Sequenced material: peripheral blood. The receptors derive from a man in his 70s with acute or convalescent COVID-19.

This chain uses TRBV29-1 with TRBJ1-1; tentatively, D is TRBD1 (6 bases). This CDR3 comprises 12 residues. Germline V gene lookup returns CDR1 SQVTM and CDR2 ANQGSEA. V shed 4 bases and J shed 8 bases, with 14 bases lying between them. CDR3 sequence reads: CSVVLGTSEAFF. The CDR3 coding sequence is TGCAGCGTTGTCCTAGGGACATCAGAAGCTTTCTTT.

The J gene is TRBJ1-1, the V gene TRBV5-1, with D tentatively TRBD1 (5 bases). The CDR3 has 14 amino acids. Germline CDR1 reads SGHRS; CDR2 reads YFSETQ. V lost 2 bases and J lost 3, with 11 bases in between. CDR3 nucleotide sequence: TGCGCCAGCAGCTTTCAAGGGGCCGACACTGAAGCTTTCTTT. This encodes CASSFQGADTEAFF.

This chain links TRBV28 with TRBJ1-2, with D perhaps TRBD1 (6 bases). The V gene's germline CDR1 is MDHEN and CDR2 SYDVKM. The CDR3 runs 13 residues. Trimming stripped 4 bases from V and 4 bases from J, with 10 bases between. The CDR3 sequence is CASSSRGSYGYTF. In nucleotides, the CDR3 is TGTGCCAGCAGTTCTAGGGGGAGCTATGGCTACACCTTC.

The chain joins TRBV28 to TRBJ1-5; D possibly corresponds to TRBD1 (6 bases). V lost 6 bases, J lost 3 bases, and 12 bases lay in between. The CDR3 has 14 amino acids. Germline CDR1 is MDHEN and CDR2 is SYDVKM. The CDR3: CASRSGTINQPQHF. CDR3 nucleotide sequence: TGTGCCAGCAGATCCGGGACAATCAATCAGCCCCAGCATTTT.

The rearrangement links TRBV7-9 to TRBJ2-3; a possible D gene is TRBD1 (6 bases). V was clipped by 4 bases and J by 3 bases, with 23 bases between them. Looked up from germline, CDR1 is SEHNR and CDR2 is FQNEAQ (reference sequence). The CDR3 consists of 18 residues. The CDR3 here is CASSSAPSPGQLTDTQYF. The CDR3 DNA is TGTGCCAGCAGCTCCGCGCCAAGTCCGGGACAACTTACAGATACGCAGTATTTT.

The rearrangement joins TRBV29-1 to TRBJ2-3; a possible D gene is TRBD2 (5 bases). Germline lookup yields CDR1 SQVTM and CDR2 ANQGSEA. The V gene lost 3 bases and the J gene lost 1 base, with 11 bases spanning the gap. The CDR3 extends over 14 amino acids. CDR3 amino acids: CSVEAGVGTDTQYF. The CDR3 nucleotides are TGCAGCGTTGAGGCCGGGGTAGGCACAGATACGCAGTATTTT.

There are a few counts of this clone. The same CDR3 is also encoded by other DNA sequences in this sample. The chain links TRBV3-1 (or the pseudogene TRBV3-2) to TRBJ2-1, with 9 bases aligning to TRBD2. Germline V lookup: CDR1 LGHDT, CDR2 YNNKEL (reference sequence). Losses at the gene ends were 1 base for V and 4 bases for J; bases not matched to a gene: 5. The CDR3 runs to 16 residues. In DNA form, the CDR3 reads TGTGCCAGCAGCCAAGTCCCTAGCGGGGCGTACAATGAGCAGTTCTTC. It yields the protein CASSQVPSGAYNEQFF.

The chain is built from TRBV5-1 and TRBJ1-1; a possible D gene is TRBD1 (5 bases). Germline V gives CDR1 SGHRS, CDR2 YFSETQ. This CDR3 contains 14 residues. The V end was cut by 5 bases, the J end by 1 base, with 12 bases between. CDR3: CASSLPGQNTEAFF. The DNA for the CDR3 is TGCGCCAGCAGTTTACCTGGACAGAACACTGAAGCTTTCTTT.

The V and J genes are TRBV10-3 and TRBJ1-1; D perhaps matches TRBD1 (6 bases). The CDR3 sequence is 18 residues long. Germline V lookup: CDR1 ENHRY, CDR2 SYGVKD. Between the trimmed V and J ends, which lost 7 bases and 10 bases, there was a span of 34 bases. In DNA, the CDR3 is TGTGCCATCATTGGAATATTGGGCAGGGGCCCTCCCGCAATGGGAGCTTTCTTT. Its translation is CAIIGILGRGPPAMGAFF.

This chain links TRBV2 with TRBJ2-5; the D gene is possibly TRBD1 (5 bases). Germline assignment: CDR1 SNHLY and CDR2 FYNNEI. This CDR3 comprises 12 residues. Trimming pared 6 bases from V and 4 bases from J, leaving 9 bases between. The CDR3 protein is CASRDTPETQYF. The DNA of the CDR3 is TGTGCCAGCAGGGACACACCAGAGACCCAGTACTTC.

This sequence joins TRBV21-1 and TRBJ2-1; the table names TRBD1, a call not compared with the DNA. TRBV21-1 has pseudogene status. This CDR3 comprises 15 residues. The CDR3 DNA reads TGTGCCAGCAGCAGTGACAGGCCCTATCAAAATGAGCAGTTCTTC. It is translated as CASSSDRPYQNEQFF.

Worth noting for this clone: This sample also contains other DNA sequences that code for the same CDR3. The V gene is TRBV7-2, the J gene TRBJ1-3; D uncertain. V was clipped by 1 base and J by 3 bases, with 7 bases between them. The length of the CDR3 is 14 residues. Germline CDR1 is SGHTA and CDR2 is FQGNSA. The CDR3 bases are TGTGCCAGCAGCTTAGGTACAGTTGGAAACACCATATATTTT. Its protein product is CASSLGTVGNTIYF. Combining the CDR3 with reference TRBV7-2 and TRBJ1-3 gives the whole variable domain GAGVSQSPSNKVTEKGKDVELRCDPISGHTALYWYRQSLGQGLEFLIYFQGNSAPDKSGLPSDRFSAERTGGSVSTLTIQRTQQEDSAVYLCASSLGTVGNTIYFGEGSWLTVV.

V gene TRBV10-3 combines with J gene TRBJ2-2; the match to TRBD2 covers 9 bases. V lost 6 bases, J lost 1 base, and 3 bases stayed unmatched. The V gene's germline CDR1 is ENHRY and CDR2 SYGVKD. CDR3 size: 15 residues. Written as DNA, the CDR3 is TGTGCCATCAGGCAGACTAGCGGGAACACCGGGGAGCTGTTTTTT. Protein: CAIRQTSGNTGELFF.

The chain employs TRBV19 and TRBJ2-7; TRBD1 is a possible D gene (6 bases). The CDR3 length is 13 residues. V lost 7 bases and J lost 3, with 13 bases in between. Germline V gene sequence: CDR1 LNHDA, CDR2 SQIVND (reference sequence). CDR3 amino acids: CASTITGFYEQYV. CDR3 bases: TGTGCCAGTACTATTACAGGGTTCTACGAGCAGTACGTC.

The V call is TRBV5-1, the J call TRBJ1-5; D possibly corresponds to TRBD1 (5 bases). V lost 0 bases and J lost 6, with 13 bases in between. The CDR3 runs 15 residues. In germline, CDR1 is SGHRS, CDR2 YFSETQ. The CDR3 reads CASSLEGARGQPQHF. CDR3 nucleotide sequence: TGCGCCAGCAGCTTGGAAGGGGCGCGGGGTCAGCCCCAGCATTTT.

V usage is TRBV28 and J usage is TRBJ1-3, with D unresolved. The CDR3 sequence is 16 residues long. Germline CDR1 and CDR2: MDHEN and SYDVKM. Trimming removed 7 bases at V and 0 bases at J, with 16 bases between. The CDR3 sequence: CASTMEGLSSGNTIYF. Written as DNA, the CDR3 is TGTGCCAGCACCATGGAGGGCCTGAGCTCTGGAAACACCATATATTTT.

CDR3 nucleotide sequence: TGTGCCAGCAGCCAAGAACCACTCTACACAGATACGCAGTATTTT. This sequence encodes CASSQEPLYTDTQYF. V is TRBV3-1 (or the pseudogene TRBV3-2) and J is TRBJ2-3; D call uncertain. V was clipped by 0 bases and J by 2 bases, with 9 bases between them. CDR1 is LGHDT, CDR2 YNNKEL, per germline (reference sequence). The CDR3 covers 15 residues.

This chain connects TRBV21-1 to TRBJ2-2; no check of the table's D call, TRBD2, against the DNA was made. TRBV21-1 is listed as a pseudogene. This CDR3 is 13 amino acids long. Written as DNA, the CDR3 is TGTGCCAGCAGCATGAGGGTACCGGGGGAGCTGTTTTTT. Protein product: CASSMRVPGELFF.

The chain links TRBV12-3 or TRBV12-4 to TRBJ1-1; a possible D gene is TRBD1 (6 bases). The V and J ends lost 4 bases and 6 bases respectively, with 12 bases between them. There are 13 residues in the CDR3. CDR3 in DNA: TGTGCCAGCAGTTGGTCAGGGGTGGCTGAAGCTTTCTTT. Translated: CASSWSGVAEAFF.

V usage is TRBV4-1 and J usage is TRBJ1-4; D is unclear. Germline V gives CDR1 MGHRA, CDR2 YSYEKL. V lost 3 bases to trimming and J lost 4 bases, with 15 bases between them. The CDR3 totals 16 residues. The CDR3 DNA sequence: TGCGCCAGCAGCCACCAGAGACGGGAGCTTAATGAAAAACTGTTTTTT. Its translation is CASSHQRRELNEKLFF.

The gene calls are TRBV28 and TRBJ1-4; D gene ambiguous. This CDR3 has 12 amino acids. CDR1 is MDHEN and CDR2 is SYDVKM in the germline V gene. V gave up 10 bases and J gave up 3 bases, with 9 bases separating them. CDR3 in amino acids: CATLGANEKLFF. The CDR3 region has the DNA TGTGCCACCCTCGGGGCTAATGAAAAACTGTTTTTT.

This chain connects TRBV9 to TRBJ1-2; D uncertain. CDR1 is SGDLS, CDR2 YYNGEE, per germline. V was clipped by 0 bases and J by 5 bases, with 11 bases between them. The CDR3 length is 14 residues. Written as DNA, the CDR3 is TGTGCCAGCAGCGTAGTGGCAGGATCGTATGGCTACACCTTC. Its protein product is CASSVVAGSYGYTF.

This chain joins TRBV5-4 and TRBJ1-2; D is perhaps TRBD1 (6 bases). V lost 5 bases and J lost 0, with 14 bases in between. The CDR3 length is 15 residues. Germline loops: CDR1 SGHNT, CDR2 YYREEE (reference sequence). The CDR3 spells CASSTDSGTNYGYTF. The CDR3, as DNA: TGTGCCAGCAGTACGGACAGTGGGACTAACTATGGCTACACCTTC.

V usage is TRBV18 and J usage is TRBJ1-1, with D perhaps TRBD1 (6 bases). The germline CDR1 and CDR2 sequences are KGHSH and LQKENI. Trimming took off 3 bases at V and 3 bases at J, with 14 bases between the two ends. The CDR3 covers 15 residues. The CDR3 sequence: CASSPRGSVDTEAFF. As DNA, the CDR3 is TGTGCCAGCTCACCGAGGGGGTCCGTAGACACTGAAGCTTTCTTT.

V is TRBV5-6 and J is TRBJ1-4; 11 bases are shared with TRBD1. The CDR3 totals 15 residues. The germline V gene has CDR1 SGHDT and CDR2 YYEEEE. V lost 2 bases, J lost 6 bases, and 3 bases stayed unmatched. The CDR3 spells CASSLSGQGDEKLFF. The CDR3 DNA follows: TGTGCCAGCAGCTTATCGGGACAGGGGGATGAAAAACTGTTTTTT.

The V and J genes are TRBV28 and TRBJ1-2; D is undetermined. The CDR3 is 13 amino acids. CDR1 and CDR2 from the germline V gene are MDHEN and SYDVKM. V lost 1 base and J lost 4, with 7 bases in between. The CDR3 region has the DNA TGTGCCAGCAGTTTATCTGGCACCTATGGCTACACCTTC. Translating gives CASSLSGTYGYTF.

This clone was picked up a small number of times. The J gene is TRBJ1-2, the V gene TRBV6-1; D is unclear. The ends were cut back, 2 bases at V and 6 bases at J, with 16 bases in the middle. The CDR3 is 15 amino acids. The germline V gene encodes CDR1 MNHNS and CDR2 SASEGT. CDR3 sequence (DNA): TGTGCCAGCAGTGAAAGCGTCGGTCCCCATGATGGCTACACCTTC. It codes for CASSESVGPHDGYTF.

This chain joins TRBV14 and TRBJ1-1, with D hard to call. V lost 1 base and J lost 1, with 7 bases in between. CDR3 length: 14 residues. Looked up from germline, CDR1 is SGHDN and CDR2 is FVKESK. This CDR3 is CASSQGRGNTEAFF. CDR3 DNA: TGTGCCAGCAGCCAAGGTCGGGGGAACACTGAAGCTTTCTTT.

The CDR3 DNA follows: TGTGCCAGCAGAGGGGCAACTAATGAAAAACTGTTTTTT. Protein product: CASRGATNEKLFF. The chain links TRBV28 to TRBJ1-4, with D perhaps matching TRBD1 (5 bases). This CDR3 is built from 13 residues. Germline V lookup: CDR1 MDHEN, CDR2 SYDVKM. V lost 6 bases, J lost 0 bases, and 5 bases lay in between.

For the CDR3, the DNA is TGTGCCAGCAGTGAAGAGGGACTGAGGTGGTCAGAGACCCAGTACTTC. It codes for CASSEEGLRWSETQYF. V usage is TRBV2 and J usage is TRBJ2-5; D is perhaps TRBD2 (6 bases). Germline values: CDR1 SNHLY, CDR2 FYNNEI. V lost 1 base to trimming and J lost 4 bases, with 16 bases between them. The length of the CDR3 is 16 residues.